The present TCR beta chain was sequenced within a study of CD4+ T cells in melanoma. A word on this clone: Its antigen is as yet unknown.

Study observations and caveats: Neoantigen-specific CD4+ T cells in melanoma reportedly had diverse differentiation states. A reported correlation linked neoantigen-specific CD4+ T cells to CD8+, macrophage and B cell function.

With V trimmed by 0 bases and J by 16 bases, 8 bases remained unmatched. The germline V gene has CDR1 SEHNR and CDR2 FQNEAQ (reference sequence). CDR3 size: 13 residues. The assay was immunoSEQ multiplex PCR, and TCRdb's table has in-frame clones only and misses some. The sample shows roughly 120,000 clones, 92% of them seen only once. Sequenced material: peripheral blood. The TCR sequence derives from a human donor with melanoma. V is TRBV7-9 and J is TRBJ2-1, with 8 bases lining up with TRBD2. In nucleotides, the CDR3 is TGTGCCAGCAGCTTAGCGTGGCGGGGGGCCTGCTTCTTC. Translated: CASSLAWRGACFF. The whole variable domain, filled in from reference TRBV7-9 and TRBJ2-1, reads DTGVSQNPRHKITKRGQNVTFRCDPISEHNRLYWYRQTLGQGPEFLTYFQNEAQLEKSRLLSDRFSAERPKGSFSTLEIQRTEQGDSAMYLCASSLAWRGACFFGPGTRLTVL.